These 14 T cell receptor beta chains came from one sample sequenced in a study of shared clonotypes between healthy human individuals. Data came from immunoSEQ multiplex PCR; TCRdb stores just in-frame clones and leaves some out. The repertoire includes about 1.1 million clones, approximately 77% of them detected once, and 0.89% sits in the top ten. Source material: memory CD4+ T cells from PBMCs. Documented subset: CD45RA-negative fraction. These receptors came from a man between 18 and 29 years old in good health. Some clones in this sample may be carry-over from other donors' samples.

This clone was recorded only once. The chain couples TRBV25-1 to TRBJ2-1; TRBD2 agrees at 14 bases. The V gene end was trimmed by 1 base and the J gene end by 14 bases; junction bases not matched to a gene: 4. This CDR3 is built from 14 residues. CDR1 is MGHDK, CDR2 SYGVNS, per germline. This chain's CDR3 is CASSESGLAGEEFF. As DNA, the CDR3 is TGTGCCAGCAGTGAATCGGGACTAGCGGGAGAGGAGTTCTTC.

The gene calls are TRBV21-1 and TRBJ2-7. TRBV21-1 is a pseudogene locus. The CDR3 loop spans 15 amino acids. As DNA, the CDR3 is TGTGCCAGCAGCAAAGGGCACGGTGGTGGCTACGAGCAGTACTTC. Translated: CASSKGHGGGYEQYF.

This clone was counted ten times or more. J is TRBJ2-7 and V is TRBV27; D gene unclear. Germline V gene sequence: CDR1 MNHEY, CDR2 SMNVEV (reference sequence). Trimming took off 2 bases at V and 3 bases at J, with 11 bases between the two ends. CDR3 size: 14 residues. The CDR3 protein is CASSLRGIHYEQYF. CDR3 bases: TGTGCCAGCAGTTTACGCGGAATCCACTACGAGCAGTACTTC.

The rearrangement uses TRBV5-1 and TRBJ2-7; D could derive from TRBD1 or TRBD2 (5 bases each). Germline CDR1 is SGHRS and CDR2 is YFSETQ. The CDR3 totals 15 residues. V gave up 4 bases and J gave up 2 bases, with 16 bases separating them. CDR3 protein: CASSRSGTEAYEQYF. CDR3 bases: TGCGCCAGCAGCAGGTCCGGGACGGAGGCCTACGAGCAGTACTTC. The full variable domain, with the rest looked up from reference TRBV5-1 and TRBJ2-7, is KAGVTQTPRYLIKTRGQQVTLSCSPISGHRSVSWYQQTPGQGLQFLFEYFSETQRNKGNFPGRFSGRQFSNSRSEMNVSTLELGDSALYLCASSRSGTEAYEQYFGPGTRLTVT.

This clone has only a few counts. The V and J genes are TRBV5-1 and TRBJ2-7; D is possibly TRBD1 (5 bases). Trimming removed 2 bases at V and 1 base at J, with 13 bases between. The CDR3 is made up of 15 amino acids. Germline lookup yields CDR1 SGHRS and CDR2 YFSETQ. The CDR3 bases are TGCGCCAGCAGCTTCTACGGACATGCGTCCTACGAGCAGTACTTC. Protein product: CASSFYGHASYEQYF.

This clone was counted a few times. The chain employs TRBV5-1 and TRBJ2-5; D ambiguous. V lost 4 bases and J 2 bases, leaving 6 bases between the germline ends. The CDR3 has 12 residues. The germline gives CDR1 SGHRS, CDR2 YFSETQ. This CDR3 reads CASSQSQETQYF. CDR3 coding DNA: TGCGCCAGCAGCCAATCGCAAGAGACCCAGTACTTC.

This sequence joins TRBV7-9 and TRBJ2-7; D might be TRBD1 (5 bases). From germline, CDR1 is SEHNR and CDR2 FQNEAQ (reference sequence). V shed 1 base and J shed 5 bases, with 12 bases lying between them. This CDR3 is built from 14 residues. CDR3: CASSLGFQGHEQYF. In DNA, the CDR3 is TGTGCCAGCAGCTTAGGGTTCCAGGGCCACGAGCAGTACTTC.

The chain links TRBV11-2 to TRBJ2-3, with no clear D. V lost 5 bases and J 2 bases, leaving 5 bases between the germline ends. The CDR3 length is 12 residues. The V gene's germline CDR1 is SGHAT and CDR2 FQNNGV. CDR3 DNA sequence: TGTGCCAGCAGCCCATCCACAGATACGCAGTATTTT. It translates to CASSPSTDTQYF.

In this sample, this clone turned up many times. The chain recombines TRBV7-9 with TRBJ1-2, with 7 bases that match TRBD1. V gave up 5 bases and J gave up 4 bases; unmatched junction bases: 10. Germline CDR1 SEHNR, CDR2 FQNEAQ (reference sequence). This CDR3 has 15 residues. CDR3: CASSRGTAEIYGYTF. The DNA of the CDR3 is TGTGCCAGCAGCCGCGGGACAGCGGAGATCTATGGCTACACCTTC.

J is TRBJ1-2 and V is TRBV6-5; unclear D gene. The CDR3 runs 13 residues. With 6 bases removed from V and 14 bases from J, the gap between germline ends came to 22 bases. Germline CDR1 and CDR2: MNHEY and SVGAGI. DNA for the CDR3: TGTGCCAGCAGACCAACCAGGTGGGGAGGGAGTACCTTC. Translated: CASRPTRWGGSTF.

This clone has a handful of counts. The chain combines TRBV28 with TRBJ1-2, with D maybe TRBD1 (5 bases). Germline lookup yields CDR1 MDHEN and CDR2 SYDVKM. The V and J ends lost 6 bases and 9 bases respectively, with 14 bases between them. This CDR3 region has 12 residues. The CDR3, as DNA: TGTGCCAGCAGCAGTGAAGGGGCCCGCTACACCTTC. This sequence encodes CASSSEGARYTF.

The V and J genes are TRBV28 and TRBJ1-2; TRBD1 might be the D (5 bases). The CDR3 covers 11 residues. Trimming cost V 9 bases and J 8 bases, with 13 bases left between them. Germline V gene sequence: CDR1 MDHEN, CDR2 SYDVKM. CDR3 sequence (DNA): TGTGCCAGTACAGGCAACGCGGGCTACACCTTC. It codes for CASTGNAGYTF.

The chain couples TRBV2 to TRBJ2-3; no definite D call. This CDR3 is 15 amino acids long. From germline, CDR1 is SNHLY and CDR2 FYNNEI. V gave up 5 bases and J gave up 0 bases, with 12 bases separating them. CDR3 region: CASSPGSPSTDTQYF. The CDR3 nucleotides read TGTGCCAGCAGTCCCGGCAGCCCTAGCACAGATACGCAGTATTTT.

V usage is TRBV7-9 and J usage is TRBJ1-5; TRBD1 aligns across 9 bases. The germline CDR1 and CDR2 sequences are SEHNR and FQNEAQ (reference sequence). Germline trimming cut 0 bases from V and 5 bases from J; bases unmatched to any gene: 8. This CDR3 is 17 amino acids long. In DNA form, the CDR3 reads TGTGCCAGCAGCTTAGCCCCGACAGGGGGGGGTGATCAGCCCCAGCATTTT. It translates to CASSLAPTGGGDQPQHF.